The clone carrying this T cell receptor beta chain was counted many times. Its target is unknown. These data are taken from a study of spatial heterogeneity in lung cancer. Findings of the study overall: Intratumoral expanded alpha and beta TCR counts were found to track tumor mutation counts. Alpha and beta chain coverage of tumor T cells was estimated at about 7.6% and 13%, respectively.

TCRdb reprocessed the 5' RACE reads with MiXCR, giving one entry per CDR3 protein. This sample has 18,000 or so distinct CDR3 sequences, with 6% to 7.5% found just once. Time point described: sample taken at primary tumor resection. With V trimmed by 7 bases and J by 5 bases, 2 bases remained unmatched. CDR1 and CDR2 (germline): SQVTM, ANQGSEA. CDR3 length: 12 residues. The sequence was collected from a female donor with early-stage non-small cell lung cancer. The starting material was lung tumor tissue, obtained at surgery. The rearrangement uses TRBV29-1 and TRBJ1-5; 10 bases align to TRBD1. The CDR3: CSAGQGDQPQHF. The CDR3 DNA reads TGCAGCGCTGGACAGGGGGATCAGCCCCAGCATTTT.